The 26 T cell receptor beta chains below come from one sample, sequenced in a study of blood T cell repertoires in COVID-19. This table comes from immunoSEQ multiplex PCR, and its TCRdb copy is limited to in-frame clones, with some not included. Of roughly 430,000 clones detected, around nine tenths appear once; the ten largest clones hold approximately 1.3%. The sample comprised PBMCs or T cells enriched from blood (not recorded which). These receptors originate from a woman aged 18-35 years who had been exposed to COVID-19.

The rearrangement links TRBV27 to TRBJ2-7; 7 nucleotides line up with TRBD2. CDR1 and CDR2 (germline): MNHEY, SMNVEV (reference sequence). V gave up 4 bases and J gave up 4 bases; unmatched junction bases: 7. CDR3 length equals 14 residues. CDR3 region: CASSYKAGSYEQYF. The CDR3 DNA reads TGTGCCAGCAGTTACAAAGCGGGAAGTTACGAGCAGTACTTC.

CDR3 in amino acids: CSVEEQGAYEQYF. CDR3 bases: TGCAGCGTTGAAGAACAGGGGGCCTACGAGCAGTACTTC. The gene calls are TRBV29-1 and TRBJ2-7; 8 bases match TRBD1. The CDR3 is 13 amino acids. Germline values: CDR1 SQVTM, CDR2 ANQGSEA. J lost 2 bases, V lost 0 bases, and 0 bases had no gene match.

V and J are TRBV7-3 and TRBJ2-2; 15 bases line up with TRBD2. Germline V lookup: CDR1 SGHTA, CDR2 FQGTGA. The CDR3 is made up of 17 amino acids. The V and J ends lost 6 bases and 3 bases, in that order; junction bases with no gene match: 5. This CDR3 is CASRRTSGREDTGELFF. DNA of the CDR3: TGTGCCAGCAGGAGGACTAGCGGGAGGGAGGACACCGGGGAGCTGTTTTTT.

The J gene is TRBJ2-7, the V gene TRBV30, with D maybe TRBD1 (8 bases). The CDR3 is 14 amino acids. Germline values: CDR1 GTSNPN, CDR2 SVGIG (reference sequence). Here the CDR3 reads CATGGGQGADEQYF. The DNA of the CDR3 is TGTGCGACTGGGGGGGGTCAGGGGGCAGACGAGCAGTACTTC.

In DNA form, the CDR3 reads TGCAGTGCGCAGGGGGCTTCTGAAGCTTTCTTT. It yields the protein CSAQGASEAFF. The chain uses TRBV20-1 and TRBJ1-1, with 8 positions matching TRBD1. Germline lookup yields CDR1 DFQATT and CDR2 SNEGSKA (reference sequence). This CDR3 has 11 residues. The V and J ends lost 6 bases and 6 bases, in that order; junction bases with no gene match: 3.

This chain links TRBV9 with TRBJ2-1; 10 bases are a match to TRBD1. Germline lookup yields CDR1 SGDLS and CDR2 YYNGEE. V was clipped by 4 bases and J by 7 bases; unmatched bases: 11. This CDR3 has 16 residues. The CDR3 reads CASSPRAGTGENEQFF. CDR3 DNA sequence: TGTGCCAGCAGCCCTCGAGCAGGGACAGGGGAAAATGAGCAGTTCTTC.

This clone was seen only once. The chain carries TRBV6-5 and TRBJ1-2; TRBD1 is a possible D gene (6 bases). V was trimmed by 6 bases and J by 8 bases, leaving 22 bases between them. There are 15 residues in the CDR3. Germline CDR1 is MNHEY and CDR2 is SVGAGI. The CDR3 DNA sequence: TGTGCCAGCAGCGACCCCGAAACAGGGAAGGGGGGCTACACCTTC. Its translation is CASSDPETGKGGYTF.

The chain couples TRBV19 to TRBJ2-2; unclear D gene. Deletions cut 5 bases from V and 3 bases from J, with 4 bases between. Germline loops: CDR1 LNHDA, CDR2 SQIVND (reference sequence). The CDR3 is 12 amino acids. CDR3 nucleotide sequence: TGTGCCAGTAGTTTCTACACCGGGGAGCTGTTTTTT. The encoded protein is CASSFYTGELFF.

The V gene is TRBV20-1, the J gene TRBJ2-7; 10 nucleotides align to TRBD1. The CDR3 loop spans 11 amino acids. CDR1 is DFQATT, CDR2 SNEGSKA, per germline (reference sequence). V gave up 8 bases and J gave up 4 bases; unmatched junction bases: 2. The CDR3, as DNA: TGCAGTTCGGACAGGGGGTACGAGCAGTACTTC. Translating it yields CSSDRGYEQYF.

This rearrangement joins TRBV29-1 to TRBJ1-5; 7 positions match TRBD1. Trimming removed 6 bases from V and 1 base from J; junction bases left unmatched: 3. This CDR3 contains 13 residues. Germline V gene data show CDR1 as SQVTM and CDR2 as ANQGSEA. The CDR3 reads CSVGTASNQPQHF. The CDR3 DNA sequence: TGCAGCGTCGGGACAGCCAGCAATCAGCCCCAGCATTTT.

The chain is built from TRBV6-2 or TRBV6-3 and TRBJ2-4; D gene unclear. Looked up from germline, CDR1 is MNHEY and CDR2 is SVGEGT. Trimming removed 2 bases at V and 9 bases at J, with 14 bases between. The CDR3 has 14 amino acids. This chain's CDR3 is CASSYRGRESIQYF. The CDR3 DNA reads TGTGCCAGCAGTTACCGAGGCAGAGAGAGCATTCAGTACTTC.

The chain carries TRBV9 and TRBJ1-5, with a possible D match to TRBD1 (6 bases). This CDR3 spans 16 amino acids. CDR1 and CDR2 (germline): SGDLS, YYNGEE. V lost 6 bases and J lost 5, with 21 bases in between. CDR3 amino acids: CASNLQKGGLDQPQHF. CDR3 sequence (DNA): TGTGCCAGCAACCTACAAAAGGGGGGGTTGGATCAGCCCCAGCATTTT.

This chain joins TRBV10-3 and TRBJ2-3; TRBD1 is a possible D gene (7 bases). Germline CDR1 reads ENHRY; CDR2 reads SYGVKD. V was cut by 7 bases and J by 0 bases, with 14 bases left in between. The CDR3 spans 15 residues. The CDR3 DNA is TGTGCCATCACCAAGACAGGGACTAGCACAGATACGCAGTATTTT. Translated: CAITKTGTSTDTQYF.

This chain uses TRBV19 with TRBJ2-1; possible D gene TRBD1, 6 bases. Trimming removed 5 bases at V and 2 bases at J, with 10 bases between. The CDR3 spans 14 residues. Germline V gene lookup returns CDR1 LNHDA and CDR2 SQIVND (reference sequence). The CDR3 DNA is TGTGCCAGTAGTCACAGGGATCCCTACAATGAGCAGTTCTTC. Protein product: CASSHRDPYNEQFF. The whole variable domain, remainder taken from reference TRBV19 and TRBJ2-1, is DGGITQSPKYLFRKEGQNVTLSCEQNLNHDAMYWYRQDPGQGLRLIYYSQIVNDFQKGDIAEGYSVSREKKESFPLTVTSAQKNPTAFYLCASSHRDPYNEQFFGPGTRLTVL.

The rearrangement joins TRBV19 to TRBJ2-6; possibly TRBD1 for D (5 bases). V was shortened by 6 bases and J by 2 bases, with 17 bases between the two germline ends. The CDR3 length is 17 residues. Germline lookup yields CDR1 LNHDA and CDR2 SQIVND (reference sequence). CDR3 sequence (DNA): TGTGCCAGTAGCCCCCGCCCCCAGGGCACTGGGGCCAACGTCCTGACTTTC. This gives the protein CASSPRPQGTGANVLTF.

V gene TRBV7-2 combines with J gene TRBJ2-3, with D perhaps TRBD1 (6 bases). Germline V gene sequence: CDR1 SGHTA, CDR2 FQGNSA. The CDR3 is made up of 16 amino acids. The V end lost 5 bases, the J end lost 2 bases, and 17 bases lay between the germline ends. The CDR3 here is CASSLISRDNTDTQYF. DNA for the CDR3: TGTGCCAGCAGCCTCATTTCCAGGGACAACACAGATACGCAGTATTTT.

V gene TRBV20-1 combines with J gene TRBJ1-1; TRBD1 is a possible D gene (5 bases). The CDR3 is 15 amino acids. Between the trimmed V and J ends, which lost 3 bases and 11 bases, there was a span of 25 bases. From germline, CDR1 is DFQATT and CDR2 SNEGSKA (reference sequence). The CDR3 DNA sequence: TGCAGTGCTAGTTTGGGGGGGACGGTTTACACGGACGCTTTCTTT. As protein: CSASLGGTVYTDAFF.

The chain links TRBV28 to TRBJ2-1; D is perhaps TRBD1 (5 bases). Germline loops: CDR1 MDHEN, CDR2 SYDVKM. The germline V and J ends were trimmed by 3 bases and 4 bases, with 13 bases remaining between them. CDR3 length equals 15 residues. The CDR3 is CASSFETASYNEQFF. The CDR3 nucleotides are TGTGCCAGCAGTTTCGAGACAGCTTCTTACAATGAGCAGTTCTTC.

The genes are TRBV7-9 and TRBJ1-5, with D tentatively TRBD1 (6 bases). The V end lost 3 bases, the J end lost 5 bases, and 11 bases lay between the germline ends. The CDR3 covers 14 residues. Germline V lookup: CDR1 SEHNR, CDR2 FQNEAQ (reference sequence). The CDR3 sequence: CASSFGGADQPQHF. CDR3 nucleotide sequence: TGTGCCAGCAGCTTTGGGGGGGCCGATCAGCCCCAGCATTTT. The full variable domain, in which reference TRBV7-9 and TRBJ1-5 provide the parts outside the CDR3, is DTGVSQNPRHKITKRGQNVTFRCDPISEHNRLYWYRQTLGQGPEFLTYFQNEAQLEKSRLLSDRFSAERPKGSFSTLEIQRTEQGDSAMYLCASSFGGADQPQHFGDGTRLSIL.

V and J are TRBV27 and TRBJ2-1, with 11 bases aligning to TRBD2. Per the germline V gene, CDR1 is MNHEY and CDR2 is SMNVEV (reference sequence). With V trimmed by 2 bases and J by 5 bases, 2 bases remained unmatched. This CDR3 comprises 15 residues. This CDR3 is CASSLPGLADNEQFF. The CDR3 DNA reads TGTGCCAGCAGTTTACCGGGACTAGCGGACAATGAGCAGTTCTTC.

The chain is built from TRBV10-2 and TRBJ1-5; D gene ambiguous. CDR3 length equals 13 residues. Per the germline V gene, CDR1 is WSHSY and CDR2 is SAAADI. The V end lost 7 bases, the J end lost 2 bases, and 9 bases lay between the germline ends. The CDR3 DNA follows: TGCGCCAGCACCCCAGGTGGCAATCAGCCCCAGCATTTT. This sequence encodes CASTPGGNQPQHF.

V gene TRBV25-1 combines with J gene TRBJ2-1; 8 nucleotides agree with TRBD2. Germline V lookup: CDR1 MGHDK, CDR2 SYGVNS. V gave up 6 bases and J gave up 4 bases; unmatched junction bases: 8. The CDR3 loop spans 15 amino acids. This chain's CDR3 is CASSLSGSFYNEQFF. The CDR3 DNA sequence: TGTGCCAGCAGCCTCAGCGGGAGCTTTTACAATGAGCAGTTCTTC.

This chain uses TRBV7-2 with TRBJ2-5; the match to TRBD2 covers 12 bases. CDR1 is SGHTA and CDR2 is FQGNSA in the germline V gene. The trim removed 2 bases at V and 5 bases at J, leaving 12 bases unmatched. CDR3 length equals 18 residues. The CDR3 sequence: CASSLRASSGGAHETQYF. The DNA of the CDR3 is TGTGCCAGCAGCTTAAGAGCGTCTAGCGGGGGGGCTCATGAGACCCAGTACTTC.

The chain has TRBV6-5 and TRBJ2-1; no clear D. The V and J ends lost 7 bases and 4 bases respectively, with 14 bases between them. The CDR3 covers 14 residues. CDR1 is MNHEY, CDR2 SVGAGI, per germline. In DNA form, the CDR3 reads TGTGCCAGCACCTCTTCCTACGATTACAATGAGCAGTTCTTC. This translates into CASTSSYDYNEQFF.

The CDR3 loop reads CASSSGQQLVGHEQFF. Written as DNA, the CDR3 is TGCGCCAGCAGCTCGGGACAGCAACTCGTCGGGCATGAGCAGTTCTTC. The V and J genes are TRBV5-1 and TRBJ2-1; TRBD1 matches at 7 bases. The length of the CDR3 is 16 residues. The V and J ends lost 3 bases and 8 bases, in that order; junction bases with no gene match: 14. Germline CDR1 SGHRS, CDR2 YFSETQ.

The chain is built from TRBV6-5 and TRBJ2-7; D might be TRBD1 (6 bases). The ends were cut back, 5 bases at V and 2 bases at J, with 10 bases in the middle. This CDR3 is built from 13 residues. Germline lookup yields CDR1 MNHEY and CDR2 SVGAGI. The CDR3 bases are TGTGCCAGCAGTCCGACAGGAACCTACGAGCAGTACTTC. Residues: CASSPTGTYEQYF.